The clone carrying this T cell receptor beta chain was picked up one time. Looked up from germline, CDR1 is SGHAT and CDR2 is FQDESV (reference sequence). This CDR3 spans 14 amino acids. Trimming pared 7 bases from V and 3 bases from J, leaving 15 bases between. The data stem from a study of control samples from healthy donors and cancer patients. Assay: immunoSEQ multiplex PCR; the TCRdb copy retains only in-frame clones and omits some. Among approximately 180,000 clones, 85% to 95% were seen once, and the ten largest hold approximately 1.5%. What was sequenced was blood. The sequence was collected from a woman between 18 and 30 years old in good health. The chain carries TRBV11-1 and TRBJ1-1, with a possible D match to TRBD1 (6 bases). CDR3 sequence: CASTPWGPDTEAFF. The DNA of the CDR3 is TGTGCCAGCACCCCTTGGGGGCCGGACACTGAAGCTTTCTTT.